The clone carrying this T cell receptor beta chain appeared a few times. Its specificity is unknown. The data originate from a study of T-cell reconstitution after alpha-beta-depleted transplantation in children. Study findings and constraints: Reported findings indicate that, about two months after transplant, alpha-beta T cells came from several hundred expanded clones, which were derived from non-depleted graft cells.

TCRbeta library preparation incorporated unique molecular identifiers. TCRdb fed the PCR reads into MiXCR, producing one record per CDR3 protein. The repertoire includes about 610,000 distinct CDR3 sequences, 25% to 30% of them detected once, and 30% to 40% sits in the top ten. Germline V lookup: CDR1 SGHRS, CDR2 YFSETQ. V lost 3 bases to trimming and J lost 3 bases, with 12 bases between them. The CDR3 extends over 14 amino acids. This clonotype was sampled from a boy less than two years old with Wiskott-Aldrich syndrome, due to receive a stem cell transplant. The gene calls are TRBV5-1 and TRBJ1-2, with TRBD1 as a possible D gene (6 bases). The sample consisted of PBMCs, taken before TCRalphabeta/CD19-depleted stem cell transplant. The CDR3 DNA sequence: TGCGCCAGCAGCTACCTCTGGACAGACTATGGCTACACCTTC. It codes for CASSYLWTDYGYTF.